This TCR beta chain came from a study of CD8 T cells in ankylosing spondylitis (dated by TCRdb to about 2017). Background on the whole study: The study set out to find disease-linked TCR variants by profiling T cell receptor beta repertoires in ankylosing spondylitis patients and healthy donors. The whole study cohort included 85 to 120 healthy donors and 20 to 30 ankylosing spondylitis patients. Peripheral blood was sampled, and synovial fluid was also collected from ankylosing spondylitis patients. What the work shows at the level of the full study, not this receptor alone: Blood from ankylosing spondylitis patients appeared to be characterized by a TCR beta motif made up of several highly homologous amino acid variants. Some of the motif variants had been reported before in the synovial fluid and blood of reactive arthritis patients, a finding that suggests common disease-initiation mechanisms. In peripheral blood, the disease-linked clones were found at relatively low frequencies and had a CD8+ phenotype. According to the report, matched synovial fluid samples from ankylosing spondylitis patients were significantly enriched for the disease-linked clones.

The germline V gene yields MDHEN for CDR1 and SYDVKM for CDR2. V trim: 6 bases; J trim: 2 bases; unmatched bases: 8. CDR3 length: 15 amino acids, cysteine to phenylalanine. Just CDR3 DNA is preserved here, 45 bases in frame from base 1. This clonotype was counted between two and nine times. Its antigen is currently not known. Base qualities were left out, and no much larger clone turns up one base away. Sequencing instrument: Illumina HiSeq 2500. TCR beta libraries were prepared by quantitative 5'-RACE with molecular barcodes. The authors processed their data as follows. Disease-linked TCR variants were identified with a new computational method built on a probabilistic model of VDJ rearrangement. TCRdb reprocessed the public reads (quality trimming at Q25 with fastp, clone calling with MiXCR) and kept in-frame beta chains. Rows are combined by CDR3 protein, so each entry shows the most common genes and DNA. TCRdb, rather than the study authors, made the V and J calls. The table for this sample lists approximately 300,000 distinct CDR3 sequences; approximately 8.2% of them were counted only once. In total, the top ten clones hold about 14% of the sample.

The chain was built from TRBV28 and TRBJ2-7, with TRBD1 matching 9 junction bases. Sequences were obtained from blood, either unsorted or a sorted T cell fraction (not recorded which). The TCR sequence derives from a male donor with ankylosing spondylitis. The CDR3 has the sequence CASRRDRGYTYEQYF. The nucleotide sequence is TGTGCCAGCAGACGCGACAGGGGGTATACCTACGAGCAGTACTTC.